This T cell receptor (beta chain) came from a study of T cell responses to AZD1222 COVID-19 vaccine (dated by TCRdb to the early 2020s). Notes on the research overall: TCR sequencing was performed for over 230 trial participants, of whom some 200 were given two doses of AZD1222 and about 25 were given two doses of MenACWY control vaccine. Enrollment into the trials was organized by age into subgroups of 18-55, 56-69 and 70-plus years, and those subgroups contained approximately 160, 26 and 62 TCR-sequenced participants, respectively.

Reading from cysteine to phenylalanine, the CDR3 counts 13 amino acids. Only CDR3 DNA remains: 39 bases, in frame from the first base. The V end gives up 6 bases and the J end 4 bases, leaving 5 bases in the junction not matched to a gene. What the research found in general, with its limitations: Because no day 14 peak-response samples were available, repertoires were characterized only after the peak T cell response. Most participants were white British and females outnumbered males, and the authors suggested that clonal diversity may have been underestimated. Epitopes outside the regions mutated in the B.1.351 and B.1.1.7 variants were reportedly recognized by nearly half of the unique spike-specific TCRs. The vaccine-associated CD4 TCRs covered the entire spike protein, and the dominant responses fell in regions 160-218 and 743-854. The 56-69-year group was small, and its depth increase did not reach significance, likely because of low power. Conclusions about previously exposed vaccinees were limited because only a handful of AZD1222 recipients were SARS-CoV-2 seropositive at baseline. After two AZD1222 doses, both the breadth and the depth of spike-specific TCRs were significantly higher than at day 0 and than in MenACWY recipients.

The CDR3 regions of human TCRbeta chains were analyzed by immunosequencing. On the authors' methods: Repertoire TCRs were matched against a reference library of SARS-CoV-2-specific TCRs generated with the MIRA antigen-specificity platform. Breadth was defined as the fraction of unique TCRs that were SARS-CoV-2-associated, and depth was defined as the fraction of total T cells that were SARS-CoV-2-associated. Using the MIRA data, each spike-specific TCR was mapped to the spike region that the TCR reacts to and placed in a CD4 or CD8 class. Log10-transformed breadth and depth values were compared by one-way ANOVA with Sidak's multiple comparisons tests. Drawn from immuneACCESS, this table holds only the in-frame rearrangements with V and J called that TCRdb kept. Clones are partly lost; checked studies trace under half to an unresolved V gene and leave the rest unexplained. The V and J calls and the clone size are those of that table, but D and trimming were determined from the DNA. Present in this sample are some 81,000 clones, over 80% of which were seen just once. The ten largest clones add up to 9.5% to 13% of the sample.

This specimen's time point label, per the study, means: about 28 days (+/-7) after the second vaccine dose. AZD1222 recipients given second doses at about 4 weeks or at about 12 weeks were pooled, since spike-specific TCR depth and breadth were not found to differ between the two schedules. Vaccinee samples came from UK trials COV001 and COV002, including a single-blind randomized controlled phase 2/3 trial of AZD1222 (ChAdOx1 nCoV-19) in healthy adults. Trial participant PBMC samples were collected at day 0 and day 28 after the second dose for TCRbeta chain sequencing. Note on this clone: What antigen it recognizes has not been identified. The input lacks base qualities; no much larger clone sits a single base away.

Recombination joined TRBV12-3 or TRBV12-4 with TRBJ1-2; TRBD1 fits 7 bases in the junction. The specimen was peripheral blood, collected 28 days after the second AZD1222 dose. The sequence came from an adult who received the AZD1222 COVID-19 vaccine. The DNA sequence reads TGTGCCAGCAGGGTGACAGGGTTCTATGGCTACACCTTC. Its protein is CASRVTGFYGYTF.